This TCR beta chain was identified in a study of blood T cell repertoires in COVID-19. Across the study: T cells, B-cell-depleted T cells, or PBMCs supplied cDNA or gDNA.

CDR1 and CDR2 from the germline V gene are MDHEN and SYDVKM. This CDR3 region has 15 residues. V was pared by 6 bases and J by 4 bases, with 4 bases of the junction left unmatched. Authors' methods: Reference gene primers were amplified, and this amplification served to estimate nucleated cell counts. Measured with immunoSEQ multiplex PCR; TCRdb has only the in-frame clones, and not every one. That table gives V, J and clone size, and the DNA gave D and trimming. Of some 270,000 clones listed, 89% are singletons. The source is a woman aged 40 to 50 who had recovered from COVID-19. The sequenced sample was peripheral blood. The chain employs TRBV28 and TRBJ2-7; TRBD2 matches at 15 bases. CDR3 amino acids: CASSTGTSGGYEQYF. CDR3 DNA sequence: TGTGCCAGCAGCACCGGGACTAGCGGGGGGTACGAGCAGTACTTC. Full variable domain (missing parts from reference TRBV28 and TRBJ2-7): DVKVTQSSRYLVKRTGEKVFLECVQDMDHENMFWYRQDPGLGLRLIYFSYDVKMKEKGDIPEGYSVSREKKERFSLILESASTNQTSMYLCASSTGTSGGYEQYFGPGTRLTVT.